Reported below is one TCR beta chain. Antigen: not known. An end of the junction does not agree with germline; a read error may underlie this. TCRdb called the PCR reads again in MiXCR, with one record for every CDR3 protein. The sample shows more than 550,000 distinct CDR3 sequences, 25% of them seen only once. This sample is drawn from a study of molecular identifiers for immune sequencing clone quantification. Points from the study as a whole: Detection of one spiked Jurkat cell's TCR RNA reportedly worked in 1 million or so naive cells.

The CDR3 consists of 14 residues. CDR1 and CDR2 (germline): LGHNA, YSLEER. The sequence was collected from a human donor in good health. Some libraries in this study had Jurkat cell RNA spiked in. The J gene is TRBJ1-5, the V gene TRBV4-3; weak D call: TRBD1 (6 bases). Sequenced sample: naive CD8+ T cells from blood, with Jurkat cell RNA spiked in. Subset indicated: FACS-sorted CD8+CD4-CCR7+CD45RA+ naive T cells. This CDR3 reads CASSPDSSNQPQRF. CDR3 nucleotides: TGCGCCAGCAGCCCGGACAGTAGCAATCAGCCCCAGCGTTTT.